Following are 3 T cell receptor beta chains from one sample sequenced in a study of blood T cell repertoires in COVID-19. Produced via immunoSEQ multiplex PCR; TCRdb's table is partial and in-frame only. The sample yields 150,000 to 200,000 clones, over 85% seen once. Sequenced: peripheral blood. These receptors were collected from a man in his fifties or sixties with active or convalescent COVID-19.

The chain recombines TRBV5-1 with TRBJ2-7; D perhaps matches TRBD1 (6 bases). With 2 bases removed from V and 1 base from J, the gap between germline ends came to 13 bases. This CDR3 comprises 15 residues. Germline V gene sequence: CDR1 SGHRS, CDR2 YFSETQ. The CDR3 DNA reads TGCGCCAGCAGCTTAAGTCCAGGACAGTCCTACGAGCAGTACTTC. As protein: CASSLSPGQSYEQYF. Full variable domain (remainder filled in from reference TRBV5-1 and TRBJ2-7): KAGVTQTPRYLIKTRGQQVTLSCSPISGHRSVSWYQQTPGQGLQFLFEYFSETQRNKGNFPGRFSGRQFSNSRSEMNVSTLELGDSALYLCASSLSPGQSYEQYFGPGTRLTVT.

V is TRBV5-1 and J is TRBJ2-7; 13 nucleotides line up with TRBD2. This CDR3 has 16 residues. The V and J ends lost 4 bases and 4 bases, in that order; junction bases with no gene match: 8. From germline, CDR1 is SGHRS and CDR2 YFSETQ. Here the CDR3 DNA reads TGCGCCAGCAGCGCCGGACTAGCGGGAGTTGTTTACGAGCAGTACTTC. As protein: CASSAGLAGVVYEQYF.

The CDR3 nucleotides read TGTGCCAGCAGCCAAGATACCCGGGCAGGGAATGGCTACACCTTC. Protein: CASSQDTRAGNGYTF. The rearrangement links TRBV3-1 (or the pseudogene TRBV3-2) to TRBJ1-2; D may be TRBD1 (5 bases). Germline V gene data show CDR1 as LGHDT and CDR2 as YNNKEL (reference sequence). V lost 0 bases to trimming and J lost 6 bases, with 14 bases between them. The CDR3 loop spans 15 amino acids.